Listed below are T cell receptor beta chains from one sample, sequenced in a study of cytomegalovirus exposure and HLA in healthy donors. Clones were read by immunoSEQ multiplex PCR, and TCRdb kept only the in-frame ones, dropping some. The table lists 250,000 to 400,000 clones, approximately 88% of them singletons. The specimen sequenced was PBMCs. The source is a man aged 30 to 45 in good health and CMV-seronegative. Each CDR3 is given with its conserved first and last residue. The D gene is left open where the match is weak. Only part of the rows carry a size: once, few, many, or a class if the clone is expanded.

j_call	clone_size	d_call	v_call	cdr3_aa	cdr3_nt
TRBJ1-6	-	TRBD1	TRBV19	CASTPDRGNSPLHF	TGTGCCAGTACCCCGGACAGGGGTAATTCACCCCTCCACTTT
TRBJ1-5	-	-	TRBV2	CASKTQGNQPQHF	TGTGCCAGCAAGACACAGGGAAATCAGCCCCAGCATTTT
TRBJ1-1	-	-	TRBV6-1	CASRFGQSNTEAFF	TGTGCCAGCAGATTCGGACAGTCGAACACTGAAGCTTTCTTT
TRBJ2-3	-	TRBD2	TRBV5-1	CASSTGFGRGSTDTQYF	TGCGCCAGCAGCACCGGCTTTGGGCGGGGGAGCACAGATACGCAGTATTTT
TRBJ1-2	-	-	TRBV2	CASSVGKNYGYTF	TGTGCCAGCAGTGTCGGGAAAAACTATGGCTACACCTTC
TRBJ2-1	-	TRBD2	TRBV11-2	CASSLYAGDYNEQFF	TGTGCCAGCAGCTTATATGCGGGGGACTACAATGAGCAGTTCTTC
TRBJ2-2	-	-	TRBV7-9	CASSPTANRVNTGELFF	TGTGCCAGCAGCCCTACGGCGAACAGGGTGAACACCGGGGAGCTGTTTTTT
TRBJ2-3	-	-	TRBV6-1	CASRRDNTDTQYF	TGTGCCAGCAGAAGGGACAACACAGATACGCAGTATTTT
TRBJ1-3	-	-	TRBV6-1	CATRTTAGNTIYF	TGTGCCACCAGGACAACCGCGGGAAACACCATATATTTT
TRBJ2-1	-	-	TRBV5-5	CASTGQTSYNEQFF	TGTGCCAGCACCGGACAGACCTCCTACAATGAGCAGTTCTTC
TRBJ1-5	-	TRBD1	TRBV30	CAWSPPDRARSGNQPQHF	TGTGCCTGGAGCCCTCCGGACAGGGCGAGGTCCGGCAATCAGCCCCAGCATTTT
TRBJ1-2	-	-	TRBV4-3	CASSQGEGVDYGYTF	TGCGCCAGCAGCCAAGGGGAAGGGGTAGACTATGGCTACACCTTC
TRBJ1-1	-	TRBD1	TRBV16	CASSQTIPGQGNTEAFF	TGTGCCAGCAGCCAAACGATACCGGGACAGGGGAACACTGAAGCTTTCTTT
TRBJ2-1	-	TRBD2	TRBV10-3	CAISALADYRYNEQFF	TGTGCCATCAGTGCACTAGCGGACTATCGCTACAATGAGCAGTTCTTC
TRBJ2-3	once	TRBD2	TRBV4-2	CASSQRTSGGAADTQYF	TGTGCCAGCAGCCAACGGACTAGCGGGGGGGCGGCAGATACGCAGTATTTT
TRBJ2-6	-	-	TRBV2	CASGAHSGANVLTF	TGTGCCAGCGGGGCCCACTCTGGGGCCAACGTCCTGACTTTC
TRBJ1-4	-	-	TRBV19	CASSTRQTAGTNEKLFF	TGTGCCAGTAGTACTCGACAGACCGCGGGGACTAATGAAAAACTGTTTTTT
TRBJ1-5	-	-	TRBV7-9	CASSLEGGRRNQPQHF	TGTGCCAGCAGCTTAGAAGGGGGTAGGCGCAATCAGCCCCAGCATTTT
TRBJ2-7	-	-	TRBV4-1	CASSQAAGRVYEQYF	TGCGCCAGCAGCCAAGCTGCGGGACGTGTCTACGAGCAGTACTTC
TRBJ2-3	few	TRBD1	TRBV27	CASSSPGQDITDTQYF	TGTGCCAGCAGTTCCCCGGGACAGGATATCACAGATACGCAGTATTTT
TRBJ2-7	-	TRBD1	TRBV6-6	CASRQDRGQRNYEQYF	TGTGCCAGCAGACAAGACAGGGGACAACGTAACTACGAGCAGTACTTC
TRBJ2-7	-	-	TRBV28	CASSWTVLDEQYF	TGTGCCAGCAGTTGGACAGTCTTGGACGAGCAGTACTTC
TRBJ1-6	-	-	TRBV19	CASLDGNTGSDSPLHF	TGTGCCAGTCTTGACGGGAACACGGGGTCGGATTCACCCCTCCACTTT
TRBJ2-7	-	-	TRBV5-4	CASSLAPDTSTYEQYF	TGTGCCAGCAGCTTGGCTCCGGACACGTCTACCTACGAGCAGTACTTC
TRBJ2-5	-	-	TRBV27	CASSLGQTQYF	TGTGCCAGCAGTTTAGGGCAGACCCAGTACTTC
TRBJ1-2	-	-	TRBV4-3	CASSPSKRGSAYGYTF	TGCGCCAGCAGCCCTTCAAAAAGGGGGTCGGCCTATGGCTACACCTTC
TRBJ2-3	-	TRBD2	TRBV5-1	CASSLGAGGTDTQYF	TGCGCCAGCAGCTTGGGCGCGGGGGGAACAGATACGCAGTATTTT
TRBJ2-1	-	TRBD1	TRBV9	CASSVVGGQNNEQFF	TGTGCCAGCAGCGTAGTAGGGGGACAGAACAATGAGCAGTTCTTC
TRBJ2-7	-	TRBD1	TRBV10-1	CASSLTGGPYEQYF	TGCGCCAGCAGTCTGACAGGGGGCCCCTACGAGCAGTACTTC
TRBJ1-2	once	-	TRBV5-1	CASSLEAITNYGYTF	TGCGCCAGCAGCTTGGAAGCGATAACTAACTATGGCTACACCTTC
TRBJ2-1	-	TRBD1	TRBV27	CASSYTGGANEQFF	TGTGCCAGCAGTTATACAGGGGGCGCGAATGAGCAGTTCTTC
TRBJ2-1	-	TRBD1	TRBV7-6	CASSLGTGWNEQFF	TGTGCCAGCAGCTTAGGGACAGGGTGGAATGAGCAGTTCTTC
TRBJ2-3	-	-	TRBV7-6	CASSLGRKPDTQYF	TGTGCCAGCAGCTTAGGCAGGAAACCAGATACGCAGTATTTT
TRBJ2-7	-	-	TRBV6-1	CASIKGGQPYEQYF	TGTGCCAGCATTAAGGGGGGACAGCCCTACGAGCAGTACTTC
TRBJ1-6	-	TRBD1	TRBV5-5	CASSSDGTDNSPLHF	TGTGCCAGCAGCTCAGACGGGACAGATAATTCACCCCTCCACTTT
TRBJ1-1	-	TRBD1	TRBV5-1	CASSWTGDPEAFF	TGCGCCAGCAGCTGGACAGGGGACCCTGAAGCTTTCTTT
TRBJ2-3	-	-	TRBV2	CASSDRGGTDTQYF	TGTGCCAGCAGTGACAGGGGTGGCACAGATACGCAGTATTTT
TRBJ1-1	-	TRBD1	TRBV29-1	CSVTGQGGPAFF	TGCAGCGTTACTGGACAGGGAGGTCCGGCTTTCTTT
TRBJ1-2	few	-	TRBV11-2	CASSPSGGPYGYTF	TGTGCCAGCAGCCCCTCGGGGGGGCCCTATGGCTACACCTTC
TRBJ2-6	-	-	TRBV2	CASRDKSSGANVLTF	TGTGCCAGCAGGGACAAGAGCTCTGGGGCCAACGTCCTGACTTTC
TRBJ2-5	-	-	TRBV5-1	CASSLPPAGNQETQYF	TGCGCCAGCAGCTTACCACCAGCAGGAAACCAAGAGACCCAGTACTTC
TRBJ2-3	-	TRBD2	TRBV6-4	CASSETSGGAGTDTQYF	TGTGCCAGCAGTGAAACTAGCGGGGGGGCCGGCACAGATACGCAGTATTTT
TRBJ2-1	-	TRBD2	TRBV10-3	CAISPAGGLRNEQFF	TGTGCCATCAGCCCAGCGGGGGGCCTAAGGAATGAGCAGTTCTTC
TRBJ2-7	-	TRBD1	TRBV14	CASSLSGGTYEQYF	TGTGCCAGCAGCCTATCAGGGGGAACCTACGAGCAGTACTTC
TRBJ2-3	-	TRBD2	TRBV7-8	CASSLARLADADTQYF	TGTGCCAGCAGCTTAGCTCGGCTAGCGGATGCAGATACGCAGTATTTT
TRBJ2-3	-	TRBD2	TRBV18	CASSPNSGGTDTQYF	TGTGCCAGCTCACCCAATAGCGGGGGTACAGATACGCAGTATTTT
TRBJ2-7	-	TRBD2	TRBV5-6	CASSPGGALREQYF	TGTGCCAGCAGCCCGGGGGGGGCTCTGAGGGAGCAGTACTTC
TRBJ2-1	once	-	TRBV19	CASSMSGHSNNEQFF	TGTGCCAGTAGTATGTCGGGACACAGTAACAATGAGCAGTTCTTC
TRBJ1-5	few	TRBD1	TRBV27	CASTRTGGSNQPQHF	TGTGCCAGCACCCGGACAGGGGGTAGCAATCAGCCCCAGCATTTT
TRBJ2-6	-	-	TRBV7-6	CASSARVSGANVLTF	TGTGCCAGCAGCGCCAGGGTATCTGGGGCCAACGTCCTGACTTTC
TRBJ2-7	-	-	TRBV4-1	CASSQEQGQLYEQYF	TGCGCCAGCAGCCAAGAACAGGGCCAACTTTACGAGCAGTACTTC
TRBJ1-2	-	-	TRBV6-5	CASSRGGVEVYGYTF	TGTGCCAGCAGCCGGGGGGGAGTTGAGGTCTATGGCTACACCTTC
TRBJ1-4	-	TRBD1	TRBV2	CASSELGRGYEKLFF	TGTGCCAGCAGTGAACTGGGCAGGGGGTACGAAAAACTGTTTTTT